Here is one TCR beta chain with its context. V gave up 4 bases and J gave up 2 bases; unmatched junction bases: 11. Germline V CDR1 and CDR2: SGHRS, YFSETQ. CDR3 length equals 16 residues. The data are from a study of blood T cell repertoires in COVID-19. The wider study: Acute-phase and convalescent COVID-19 samples originated in the United States, Italy and Spain.

Original analysis: Reference gene primer amplification in the assay estimated nucleated cell counts. Profiled with immunoSEQ multiplex PCR; TCRdb holds only in-frame clones, not every one. V and J calls and clone size are copied from that table; D and trimming were computed from the DNA. The profile shows 350,000 to 450,000 clones, approximately 86% of them singletons. Sequenced material: peripheral blood. The V and J genes are TRBV5-1 and TRBJ2-7; 8 bases are a match to TRBD1. The source of this sequence is a human donor in a cohort sampled during active COVID-19. CDR3 protein: CASSRLPGQAAYEQYF. As DNA, the CDR3 is TGCGCCAGCAGCAGACTTCCGGGACAGGCTGCCTACGAGCAGTACTTC.